These 18 T cell receptor beta chains share one sample of origin, sequenced in a study of tumor-infiltrating lymphocytes in localized non-small cell lung cancer. TCRdb's copy holds only in-frame clones and misses some; the assay was immunoSEQ multiplex PCR. The table has some 7,600 clones, 55% to 70% seen once. Sample: uninvolved lung tissue not adjacent to the tumor. The receptors originated from a human donor with non-small cell lung cancer.

The rearrangement uses TRBV9 and TRBJ2-2; 10 nucleotides match TRBD2. The CDR3 runs 16 residues. Losses at the gene ends were 3 bases for V and 2 bases for J; bases not matched to a gene: 4. The germline CDR1 and CDR2 sequences are SGDLS and YYNGEE. The CDR3 bases are TGTGCCAGCAGCGCCGGGACTAGCGTCAACACCGGGGAGCTGTTTTTT. Its protein product is CASSAGTSVNTGELFF.

CDR3 protein: CASSQGQGGPSYEQYF. The CDR3 coding sequence is TGCGCCAGCAGCCAAGGACAGGGGGGGCCGTCCTACGAGCAGTACTTC. V is TRBV5-1 and J is TRBJ2-7; 10 bases agree with TRBD1. Germline values: CDR1 SGHRS, CDR2 YFSETQ. The CDR3 extends over 16 amino acids. With V trimmed by 4 bases and J by 1 base, 8 bases remained unmatched.

This chain joins TRBV6-1 and TRBJ2-2, with D unresolved. This CDR3 has 13 amino acids. Trimming removed 4 bases from V and 2 bases from J, with 5 bases in between. The germline gives CDR1 MNHNS, CDR2 SASEGT. The CDR3 DNA is TGTGCCAGCAGTGGGCTCAACACCGGGGAGCTGTTTTTT. It codes for CASSGLNTGELFF.

This clone was observed a handful of times. This chain uses TRBV6-1 with TRBJ2-3; 7 bases agree with TRBD1. J gave up 1 base and V 5 bases, and 3 bases lay outside the gene matches. This CDR3 has 14 residues. Germline CDR1 MNHNS, CDR2 SASEGT. The CDR3 sequence: CASSPGQGTDTQYF. The CDR3 DNA reads as TGTGCCAGCAGTCCTGGACAGGGCACAGATACGCAGTATTTT.

The chain has TRBV7-3 and TRBJ1-6; possible D gene TRBD1, 5 bases. The V gene lost 2 bases and the J gene lost 7 bases, with 12 bases spanning the gap. The CDR3 extends over 15 amino acids. CDR1 is SGHTA and CDR2 is FQGTGA in the germline V gene. The CDR3 sequence is CASSLLGHQNSPLHF. The CDR3 DNA reads TGTGCCAGCAGCTTATTGGGGCACCAAAATTCACCCCTCCACTTT.

This clone has just a few counts. The chain has TRBV5-6 and TRBJ1-2; D is uncertain. Germline values: CDR1 SGHDT, CDR2 YYEEEE. Trimming shortened V by 5 bases and J by 0 bases, and 11 bases separated the two germline ends. The length of the CDR3 is 14 residues. In DNA form, the CDR3 reads TGTGCCAGCAGTTATGGGAGATCTAACTATGGCTACACCTTC. It encodes CASSYGRSNYGYTF.

This clone is medium-sized in the sample. The V gene is TRBV5-4, the J gene TRBJ1-5; D is unclear. Germline V lookup: CDR1 SGHNT, CDR2 YYREEE (reference sequence). This CDR3 spans 14 amino acids. The V and J ends lost 3 bases and 8 bases respectively, with 15 bases between them. The CDR3 is CASSSGPNGEPQHF. Here the CDR3 DNA reads TGTGCCAGCAGCTCCGGACCTAACGGGGAGCCCCAGCATTTT.

This sequence joins TRBV2 and TRBJ2-3, with D maybe TRBD2 (5 bases). V was trimmed by 7 bases and J by 0 bases, leaving 11 bases between them. The CDR3 is 14 residues long. The germline CDR1 and CDR2 sequences are SNHLY and FYNNEI. The CDR3 nucleotides read TGTGCCAGCACACGGGGAAAAAGCACAGATACGCAGTATTTT. It specifies CASTRGKSTDTQYF.

This clone has a handful of counts. This sequence joins TRBV4-2 and TRBJ1-2, with 7 nucleotides matching TRBD1. CDR1 is LGHNA, CDR2 YNFKEQ, per germline. J gave up 7 bases and V 0 bases, and 11 bases lay outside the gene matches. There are 16 residues in the CDR3. The chain's CDR3 is CASSQDRQGRRGGYTF. Written as DNA, the CDR3 is TGTGCCAGCAGCCAAGATCGACAGGGACGACGTGGTGGCTACACCTTC.

This chain links TRBV29-1 with TRBJ2-5, with 7 bases identical to TRBD2. Germline-derived CDR1 and CDR2 are SQVTM and ANQGSEA. The CDR3 extends over 12 amino acids. The J segment lost 1 base and the V segment lost 5 bases, leaving 1 base of the junction unmatched. The CDR3 sequence: CSVSGVQETQYF. CDR3 in DNA: TGCAGCGTTAGCGGGGTCCAAGAGACCCAGTACTTC.

The rearrangement links TRBV4-1 to TRBJ2-5; either TRBD1 or TRBD2 may fit D (5 bases each). Germline CDR1 and CDR2: MGHRA and YSYEKL. The CDR3 runs to 14 residues. Trimming removed 3 bases from V and 5 bases from J, with 13 bases in between. In nucleotides, the CDR3 is TGCGCCAGCAGCCAGGGACGGGGCGCGGAGACCCAGTACTTC. Protein sequence: CASSQGRGAETQYF.

The V and J genes are TRBV14 and TRBJ2-7; the match to TRBD1 covers 7 bases. The ends lost 4 bases at V and 5 bases at J; junction bases unmatched: 5. The CDR3 has 13 residues. CDR1 is SGHDN and CDR2 is FVKESK in the germline V gene. Here the CDR3 DNA reads TGTGCCAGCAGCCTAGACAGGGCTAACGAGCAGTACTTC. Translation: CASSLDRANEQYF.

There are a few counts of this clone. The rearrangement links TRBV19 to TRBJ2-7; D remains ambiguous. Trimming removed 10 bases from V and 4 bases from J, with 17 bases in between. CDR1 is LNHDA, CDR2 SQIVND, per germline (reference sequence). This CDR3 contains 13 residues. This CDR3 is CATTSPDGYEQYF. Written as DNA, the CDR3 is TGTGCCACCACATCACCGGACGGGTACGAGCAGTACTTC.

The V call is TRBV20-1, the J call TRBJ2-7; D gene unclear. CDR1 is DFQATT, CDR2 SNEGSKA, per germline (reference sequence). Trimming left V 5 bases short and J 5 bases short, with 7 bases between. The CDR3 runs 10 residues. CDR3 loop: CSAGVDEQYF. The CDR3, as DNA: TGCAGTGCTGGCGTGGACGAGCAGTACTTC.

This clone occurred a few times. The rearrangement uses TRBV11-2 and TRBJ1-2; D ambiguous. The germline gives CDR1 SGHAT, CDR2 FQNNGV. CDR3 size: 15 residues. The V and J ends lost 0 bases and 2 bases respectively, with 10 bases between them. The CDR3 reads CASSLDPGSNYGYTF. CDR3 sequence (DNA): TGTGCCAGCAGCTTAGATCCGGGTTCAAACTATGGCTACACCTTC. The full variable domain, in which reference TRBV11-2 and TRBJ1-2 provide the parts outside the CDR3, is EAGVAQSPRYKIIEKRQSVAFWCNPISGHATLYWYQQILGQGPKLLIQFQNNGVVDDSQLPKDRFSAERLKGVDSTLKIQPAKLEDSAVYLCASSLDPGSNYGYTFGSGTRLTVV.

The genes are TRBV19 and TRBJ2-1, with 9 bases aligning to TRBD1. Germline CDR1 is LNHDA and CDR2 is SQIVND (reference sequence). After removal of 5 bases from V and 9 bases from J, the junction contained 8 bases not matched to a gene. The CDR3 runs to 14 residues. The CDR3 DNA reads as TGTGCCAGTAGTCGGGACAGGGATCAGGTTGAGCAGTTCTTC. Amino acids: CASSRDRDQVEQFF.

In this sample, this clone turned up a few times. This chain links TRBV7-9 with TRBJ2-7; TRBD2 agrees at 8 bases. The germline V gene encodes CDR1 SEHNR and CDR2 FQNEAQ (reference sequence). After removal of 5 bases from V and 3 bases from J, the junction contained 9 bases not matched to a gene. This CDR3 is built from 15 residues. The CDR3 loop reads CASSQLLSGGYEQYF. The CDR3 coding sequence is TGTGCCAGCAGCCAGCTCCTAAGCGGGGGCTACGAGCAGTACTTC. The variable domain in full, with the rest retrieved from reference TRBV7-9 and TRBJ2-7, is DTGVSQNPRHKITKRGQNVTFRCDPISEHNRLYWYRQTLGQGPEFLTYFQNEAQLEKSRLLSDRFSAERPKGSFSTLEIQRTEQGDSAMYLCASSQLLSGGYEQYFGPGTRLTVT.

This clone has a handful of counts. The V gene is TRBV6-1, the J gene TRBJ1-5, with D maybe TRBD1 (6 bases). The CDR3 totals 15 residues. Germline CDR1 and CDR2: MNHNS and SASEGT. Trimming took off 6 bases at V and 7 bases at J, with 19 bases between the two ends. The CDR3 nucleotides are TGTGCCAGCAGCCCAATAGGGGGGGGAATGCAGCCCCAGCATTTT. Residues: CASSPIGGGMQPQHF.